This T cell receptor (beta chain) derives from a study of Graves' ophthalmopathy and Graves' hyperthyroidism. There are 15 residues in the CDR3. The germline V and J ends were trimmed by 6 bases and 6 bases, with 21 bases remaining between them. Moderate-to-severe activity, CAS ≥3, NOSPECS ≥4 and a duration under 3 months were seen in donors with ophthalmopathy. This clonotype has a count of ten or more. Amplified TCR beta CDR3 regions were obtained using RNA transcripts as template. First-round RT-PCR relied on HTBI primers, and a second-round multiplex PCR came next. TCRdb reanalysed the multiplex PCR reads using MiXCR and keeps one entry per CDR3 protein. The sample has roughly 170,000 distinct CDR3 sequences, roughly 36% seen once; the top ten hold roughly 8.9%.

This receptor was taken from a man younger than 40 with Graves' ophthalmopathy. This chain connects TRBV12-3 or TRBV12-4 to TRBJ2-7, with a tentative D call TRBD1 (5 bases). The sequenced sample was peripheral blood. The CDR3 nucleotides read TGTGCCAGCAGGAAAAATCAGGGTTTTACGGGCGAGCAGTACTTC. It codes for CASRKNQGFTGEQYF.